Listed here are 29 T cell receptor beta chains from one sample, sequenced in a study of T cell repertoires in ileal Crohn's disease. Here immunoSEQ multiplex PCR was the method, and the copy in TCRdb shows in-frame clones only, minus some. The top ten clones hold under 9.5% of a sample with some 7,000 clones, around 76% of them seen once. Regarding time point: neoterminal ileum biopsy at postoperative endoscopy, about 6 months after surgery. The source material was ileal tissue. The receptor set was obtained from an adult with Crohn's disease.

This clone was observed a single time. This rearrangement joins TRBV5-1 to TRBJ2-3; D ambiguous. CDR1 is SGHRS and CDR2 is YFSETQ in the germline V gene. Trimming stripped 0 bases from V and 0 bases from J, with 8 bases between. This CDR3 spans 15 amino acids. The CDR3: CASSLDSTSTDTQYF. The CDR3 region has the DNA TGCGCCAGCAGCTTGGATTCGACTAGCACAGATACGCAGTATTTT.

This sequence joins TRBV7-6 and TRBJ1-2; D remains ambiguous. Germline values: CDR1 SGHVS, CDR2 FNYEAQ. With 1 base removed from V and 8 bases from J, the gap between germline ends came to 14 bases. There are 14 residues in the CDR3. DNA for the CDR3: TGTGCCAGCAGCTTAGGCGGAGGGAACCTCGGCTACACCTTC. Translation gives CASSLGGGNLGYTF. Complete variable domain (other parts from reference TRBV7-6 and TRBJ1-2): GAGVSQSPRYKVTKRGQDVALRCDPISGHVSLYWYRQALGQGPEFLTYFNYEAQQDKSGLPNDRFSAERPEGSISTLTIQRTEQRDSAMYRCASSLGGGNLGYTFGSGTRLTVV.

The genes are TRBV5-6 and TRBJ1-1; no reliable D call. Trimming removed 1 base from V and 0 bases from J, with 10 bases in between. Germline CDR1 reads SGHDT; CDR2 reads YYEEEE. The CDR3 extends over 15 amino acids. CDR3 sequence: CASSLNQVMNTEAFF. CDR3 nucleotides: TGTGCCAGCAGCTTGAACCAGGTCATGAACACTGAAGCTTTCTTT. Complete variable domain (other parts from reference TRBV5-6 and TRBJ1-1): DAGVTQSPTHLIKTRGQQVTLRCSPKSGHDTVSWYQQALGQGPQFIFQYYEEEERQRGNFPDRFSGHQFPNYSSELNVNALLLGDSALYLCASSLNQVMNTEAFFGQGTRLTVV.

The chain uses TRBV11-1 and TRBJ2-5; the D is unclear. The CDR3 extends over 13 amino acids. The germline CDR1 and CDR2 sequences are SGHAT and FQDESV (reference sequence). V was pared by 2 bases and J by 2 bases, with 6 bases between. DNA of the CDR3: TGTGCCAGCAGCTTATTACAGCAAGAGACCCAGTACTTC. It encodes CASSLLQQETQYF.

CDR3: CASTGTGLNEQFF. CDR3 sequence (DNA): TGTGCCAGCACCGGGACAGGGTTAAATGAGCAGTTCTTC. V is TRBV6-5 and J is TRBJ2-1, with 9 bases fitting TRBD1. With V trimmed by 7 bases and J by 7 bases, 5 bases remained unmatched. The V gene's germline CDR1 is MNHEY and CDR2 SVGAGI. The CDR3 totals 13 residues.

In DNA form, the CDR3 reads TGTGCCAGCAGCCCGGGACAGGGCAATTCACCCCTCCACTTT. Protein product: CASSPGQGNSPLHF. The chain has TRBV7-2 and TRBJ1-6, with 9 bases matching TRBD1. The V segment lost 5 bases and the J segment 7 bases; nucleotides outside the gene matches: 3. CDR3 length equals 14 residues. Germline V CDR1 and CDR2: SGHTA, FQGNSA.

This chain joins TRBV7-2 and TRBJ2-5; 8 bases align to TRBD2. CDR1 and CDR2 (germline): SGHTA, FQGNSA. J gave up 3 bases and V 2 bases, and 11 bases lay outside the gene matches. The CDR3 has 17 residues. DNA of the CDR3: TGTGCCAGCAGCTTATCTAGCGGGCCCTATGCAGAAGAGACCCAGTACTTC. This gives the protein CASSLSSGPYAEETQYF.

The V call is TRBV11-2, the J call TRBJ2-4, with 8 bases lining up with TRBD1. Trimming at V came to 4 bases and at J to 5 bases, leaving 1 base not matched to a gene. CDR1 and CDR2 (germline): SGHAT, FQNNGV. This CDR3 spans 13 amino acids. CDR3 in amino acids: CASSWGQENIQYF. The DNA of the CDR3 is TGTGCCAGCAGCTGGGGACAGGAAAACATTCAGTACTTC. The complete variable domain, with remaining parts taken from reference TRBV11-2 and TRBJ2-4, reads EAGVAQSPRYKIIEKRQSVAFWCNPISGHATLYWYQQILGQGPKLLIQFQNNGVVDDSQLPKDRFSAERLKGVDSTLKIQPAKLEDSAVYLCASSWGQENIQYFGAGTRLSVL.

The V gene is TRBV2, the J gene TRBJ1-2; 9 nucleotides agree with TRBD1. Germline CDR1 SNHLY, CDR2 FYNNEI. This CDR3 has 13 amino acids. The J segment lost 8 bases and the V segment lost 11 bases, leaving 12 bases of the junction unmatched. CDR3 region: CASQGQGTKGYTF. Written as DNA, the CDR3 is TGTGCCTCCCAAGGACAGGGGACTAAGGGCTACACCTTC.

The chain joins TRBV6-6 to TRBJ2-1, with D possibly matching TRBD2 (5 bases). The ends were cut back, 6 bases at V and 8 bases at J, with 11 bases in the middle. Germline-derived CDR1 and CDR2 are MNHNY and SVGAGI (reference sequence). There are 12 residues in the CDR3. This chain's CDR3 is CASSLAADEQFF. For the CDR3, the DNA is TGTGCCAGCAGCCTAGCTGCCGATGAGCAGTTCTTC.

The rearrangement links TRBV6-5 to TRBJ2-2; a possible D gene is TRBD2 (7 bases). Germline CDR1 and CDR2: MNHEY and SVGAGI. V shed 10 bases and J shed 2 bases, with 14 bases lying between them. This CDR3 spans 14 amino acids. The CDR3 DNA follows: TGTGCCACCGCGGCGGGGGCAAACACCGGGGAGCTGTTTTTT. Translated: CATAAGANTGELFF.

The J gene is TRBJ1-5, the V gene TRBV2; tentative D call: TRBD1 (5 bases). CDR3 size: 14 residues. Germline V gene lookup returns CDR1 SNHLY and CDR2 FYNNEI. The V and J ends lost 4 bases and 6 bases respectively, with 13 bases between them. The CDR3, as DNA: TGTGCCAGCAGTGCAGGGCGGGAGGGTCAGCCCCAGCATTTT. It translates to CASSAGREGQPQHF.

The rearrangement joins TRBV11-2 to TRBJ2-4; 7 bases are shared with TRBD2. Trimming at V came to 1 base and at J to 7 bases, leaving 4 bases not matched to a gene. Germline V gene lookup returns CDR1 SGHAT and CDR2 FQNNGV. The CDR3 loop spans 14 amino acids. The CDR3 bases are TGTGCCAGCAGCTTAGGAGCTAGCGGTAACATTCAGTACTTC. Amino acids: CASSLGASGNIQYF.

The J gene is TRBJ2-7, the V gene TRBV7-2, with D maybe TRBD2 (6 bases). In germline, CDR1 is SGHTA, CDR2 FQGNSA. Trimming removed 0 bases at V and 3 bases at J, with 9 bases between. The CDR3 is made up of 14 amino acids. CDR3 in amino acids: CASSLAGTVYEQYF. The CDR3 DNA sequence: TGTGCCAGCAGCTTAGCCGGGACTGTCTACGAGCAGTACTTC.

The CDR3 protein is CASSLAQTNYGYTF. Here the CDR3 DNA reads TGTGCCAGCAGCTTAGCACAGACCAACTATGGCTACACCTTC. V and J are TRBV7-2 and TRBJ1-2, with D uncertain. Per germline, CDR1 SGHTA and CDR2 FQGNSA. This CDR3 is 14 amino acids long. V shed 0 bases and J shed 2 bases, with 7 bases lying between them.

This chain connects TRBV7-9 to TRBJ2-7; D is tentatively TRBD1 or TRBD2 (6 bases each). The CDR3 is 18 amino acids. Trimming removed 5 bases from V and 0 bases from J, with 23 bases in between. Germline loops: CDR1 SEHNR, CDR2 FQNEAQ (reference sequence). CDR3 amino acids: CASSVGGRAGAASYEQYF. Written as DNA, the CDR3 is TGTGCCAGCAGCGTAGGGGGGCGGGCAGGGGCTGCCTCCTACGAGCAGTACTTC.

This clone showed up just once. The J gene is TRBJ2-3, the V gene TRBV4-3, with 7 bases matching TRBD1. V lost 1 base, J lost 8 bases, and 3 bases stayed unmatched. Germline loops: CDR1 LGHNA, CDR2 YSLEER. This CDR3 has 13 residues. As DNA, the CDR3 is TGCGCCAGCAGCCAAGGGGACAGCTCTACGCAGTATTTT. Translation: CASSQGDSSTQYF.

The V and J genes are TRBV6-5 and TRBJ1-2, with D unresolved. The CDR3 consists of 13 residues. Between the trimmed V and J ends, which lost 0 bases and 8 bases, there was a span of 10 bases. The germline V gene encodes CDR1 MNHEY and CDR2 SVGAGI. The CDR3 reads CASSYSGGSGYTF. The CDR3, as DNA: TGTGCCAGCAGTTACTCGGGCGGGAGCGGCTACACCTTC.

This clone was picked up one time. The genes are TRBV29-1 and TRBJ2-7, with 10 bases identical to TRBD1. CDR1 SQVTM and CDR2 ANQGSEA come from the germline V gene. J was trimmed by 5 bases and V by 6 bases; bases with no gene match: 10. The CDR3 totals 14 residues. CDR3 loop: CSVGGGTGADEQYF. The DNA of the CDR3 is TGCAGCGTCGGGGGGGGGACAGGGGCCGACGAGCAGTACTTC.

The V and J genes are TRBV10-2 and TRBJ2-7, with 9 bases lining up with TRBD2. The germline V gene has CDR1 WSHSY and CDR2 SAAADI. The CDR3 is made up of 17 amino acids. With V trimmed by 2 bases and J by 2 bases, 10 bases remained unmatched. CDR3 residues: CASSEPPLSGGTYEQYF. The CDR3 DNA sequence: TGCGCCAGCAGTGAGCCCCCTCTAAGCGGGGGGACCTACGAGCAGTACTTC.

The chain employs TRBV7-9 and TRBJ1-6; 9 bases are shared with TRBD1. Losses at the gene ends were 5 bases for V and 5 bases for J; bases not matched to a gene: 10. The CDR3 runs to 17 residues. Germline V gene sequence: CDR1 SEHNR, CDR2 FQNEAQ (reference sequence). The CDR3, as DNA: TGTGCCAGCAGCCGGGACAGGGTAGGCTTAGATAATTCACCCCTCCACTTT. Its translation is CASSRDRVGLDNSPLHF.

The CDR3 DNA sequence: TGTGCCAGCAGCTTAGCGCTTGGGGCCTATGGCTACACCTTC. It encodes CASSLALGAYGYTF. V usage is TRBV7-4 and J usage is TRBJ1-2; a weak D match, TRBD1 (5 bases). Germline CDR1 and CDR2: SGHVT and SQSDAQ. Trimming cost V 0 bases and J 4 bases, with 9 bases left between them. This CDR3 contains 14 residues.

With regard to this clone: An end of the junction differs from the germline gene, which may be a read error. This chain uses TRBV6-5 with TRBJ1-1; D is unclear. The CDR3 contains 14 residues. CDR1 and CDR2 (germline): MNHEY, SVGAGI. Here the CDR3 DNA reads TGTGCCAGCAAGCGCCCGGGTCTGAAAACTGAAGCTTTCTTT. Protein product: CASKRPGLKTEAFF.

This clone was picked up a small number of times. This chain joins TRBV5-1 and TRBJ1-1; 7 nucleotides line up with TRBD1. Germline V CDR1 and CDR2: SGHRS, YFSETQ. CDR3 length equals 15 residues. With V trimmed by 3 bases and J by 1 base, 6 bases remained unmatched. CDR3 sequence: CASSWWTGSNTEAFF. The CDR3 region has the DNA TGCGCCAGCAGCTGGTGGACAGGATCGAACACTGAAGCTTTCTTT. Full variable domain (remainder filled in from reference TRBV5-1 and TRBJ1-1): KAGVTQTPRYLIKTRGQQVTLSCSPISGHRSVSWYQQTPGQGLQFLFEYFSETQRNKGNFPGRFSGRQFSNSRSEMNVSTLELGDSALYLCASSWWTGSNTEAFFGQGTRLTVV.

This chain links TRBV6-4 with TRBJ2-2, with 7 bases matching TRBD2. This CDR3 has 16 residues. J gave up 7 bases and V 0 bases, and 8 bases lay outside the gene matches. CDR1 MRHNA and CDR2 SNTAGT come from the germline V gene. The CDR3 coding sequence is TGTGCCAGCAGTGACTCCGCGGGCCGGGAGGTCGGGGAGCTGTTTTTT. Translation gives CASSDSAGREVGELFF.

V and J are TRBV5-4 and TRBJ2-1, with 8 bases matching TRBD2. The CDR3 spans 17 residues. The germline gives CDR1 SGHNT, CDR2 YYREEE (reference sequence). Trimming removed 4 bases from V and 9 bases from J; junction bases left unmatched: 18. The CDR3 region is CASSPRPIRGGAIEQFF. Written as DNA, the CDR3 is TGTGCCAGCAGCCCCAGACCAATACGGGGGGGGGCAATTGAGCAGTTCTTC.

This chain joins TRBV11-3 and TRBJ2-3; TRBD2 agrees at 8 bases. V was pared by 6 bases and J by 2 bases, with 7 bases of the junction left unmatched. From germline, CDR1 is SGHNT and CDR2 YENEEA. The CDR3 is made up of 15 amino acids. In nucleotides, the CDR3 is TGTGCCAGCAGTTTCGGGGGGGCCACCACAGATACGCAGTATTTT. It yields the protein CASSFGGATTDTQYF.

The chain uses TRBV29-1 and TRBJ1-1, with D possibly being TRBD1 (6 bases). There are 12 residues in the CDR3. V was cut by 4 bases and J by 5 bases, with 11 bases left in between. CDR1 is SQVTM, CDR2 ANQGSEA, per germline. This CDR3 is CSVGRGGTEAFF. The CDR3 DNA sequence: TGCAGCGTTGGCAGGGGTGGGACTGAAGCTTTCTTT. Based on the CDR3 plus reference TRBV29-1 and TRBJ1-1, the full variable domain is SAVISQKPSRDICQRGTSLTIQCQVDSQVTMMFWYRQQPGQSLTLIATANQGSEATYESGFVIDKFPISRPNLTFSTLTVSNMSPEDSSIYLCSVGRGGTEAFFGQGTRLTVV.

V usage is TRBV5-1 and J usage is TRBJ1-6; 9 positions match TRBD1. Germline-derived CDR1 and CDR2 are SGHRS and YFSETQ. There are 16 residues in the CDR3. The V and J ends lost 2 bases and 5 bases, in that order; junction bases with no gene match: 5. The CDR3 sequence is CASSLQGARDNSPLHF. The DNA of the CDR3 is TGCGCCAGCAGCTTACAGGGGGCGCGGGATAATTCACCCCTCCACTTT.